Included here is one T cell receptor (beta chain) sequence, with context. PCR amplification relied on 60 Vbeta primers (plus 13 Jbeta primers). The protocol was immunoSEQ multiplex PCR, while the TCRdb copy is restricted to in-frame clones and leaves out a portion. The table shows more than 140,000 clones, with 64% occurring only once. The CDR3 covers 15 residues. V dropped 3 bases and J dropped 6; count of bases not matched to a gene: 7. CDR1 and CDR2 from the germline V gene are MDHEN and SYDVKM. The data were obtained in a study of cytomegalovirus exposure and HLA in healthy donors. Sequenced: PBMCs. The clonotype was recovered from a woman in her thirties in good health and CMV-seropositive. This chain uses TRBV28 with TRBJ2-1; 8 bases are a match to TRBD1. The CDR3 spells CASSFVDRGGNEQFF. The CDR3 bases are TGTGCCAGCAGTTTTGTTGACAGGGGAGGCAATGAGCAGTTCTTC.